This T cell receptor beta chain appears in the sequencing data of a study of blood T cell repertoires in COVID-19 (TCRdb year 2020). Concerning the study at large: Collaborator samples came from the United States, Italy and Spain and covered acute and convalescent phases of COVID-19. The prospective study material was composed of cDNA or gDNA derived from T cells, B-cell-depleted T cells, or PBMCs. The dataset comprised deeply sampled blood TCRbeta repertoires from subjects exposed to, actively infected with, or recovered from COVID-19. A freely available public database, intended as a resource for researchers studying the immune response to SARS-CoV-2, is where the repertoires were released. Samples came from the ongoing ImmuneRACE study (first 160 participants) plus 1,254 subjects from 6 global collaborators. The sample metadata nearly always contained a de-identified subject ID, COVID-19 status, age in years and sex. Where available, HLA class I and class II types were taken from metadata supplied by the sample provider and were not determined by assay-based typing. Results and caveats for the whole study, not just this receptor: How much clinical and demographic metadata was included differed by source and by participant, and the metadata was provided uncurated.

With regard to this clone: What antigen it recognizes has not been identified. Nothing much larger sits one base from this clone, and base qualities are not available.

The CDR3 spans 15 residues, from the cysteine through the phenylalanine. Only CDR3 DNA is held: 45 bases, read in frame from base 1. The junction shows trimming of 1 base on V and 1 base on J, plus 10 bases between the germline ends. Sequences SGHTA (CDR1) and FQGNSA (CDR2) are obtained from the germline V gene. TCRbeta CDR3 regions were amplified from genomic DNA by means of the immunoSEQ Assay, a bias-controlled multiplex PCR. Turning to the authors' computational methods: The number of nucleated cells in each sample was estimated from the amplification of reference gene primers within the assay. To quantify the absolute abundance of each unique TCRbeta CDR3 rearrangement, sequence reads were collapsed and filtered. For each sample, productive Simpson clonality was calculated as the square root of Simpson's diversity index across productive rearrangements. The clones in this table, taken by TCRdb from immuneACCESS, are in-frame only. Not every clone is retained; where verified, under half of the shortfall comes from an unresolved V gene, and the cause of the rest is unknown. The D gene and trimming were derived from the DNA, and the V and J assignments and clone size from that table. The sample data list around 270,000 clones, and approximately 86% of these were observed just once. In total, the top ten clones hold over 7.5% of the sample.

A second Seattle source provided samples from volunteer blood donors who had recovered from COVID-19. Whole blood was collected in K2EDTA tubes by collaborating institutions according to the institutions' own protocols. For TCRbeta analysis, collaborator samples were shipped as frozen whole blood, as isolated PBMCs, or as DNA extracted from either sample type. This TCR was sampled from a man aged 35 to 55 who had recovered from COVID-19. Sequencing was done on a sample of peripheral blood. The V and J segments used are TRBV7-2 and TRBJ1-1, with the D gene too uncertain to name. The DNA sequence is as follows: TGTGCCAGCAGCTTAGTGGTACAGAAGAACACTGAAGCTTTCTTT. It specifies CASSLVVQKNTEAFF.